This T cell receptor beta chain appears in the sequencing data of a study of radiation and T cells in renal cell carcinoma. Overall study: Nephrectomy followed 15 Gy stereotactic body radiation by 4 weeks.

Study-wide points: From baseline, blood top tumor clonotypes peaked at 2 weeks post-radiation.

Time point reported: baseline pretreatment blood. The treatment denotes: 15 Gy SBRT to primary tumor, nephrectomy 4 weeks later. This CDR3 contains 11 residues. V lost 1 base and J 6 bases, leaving 1 base between the germline ends. CDR1 and CDR2 (germline): SGHDN, FVKESK. About this clone: No antigen is known for it. The sample carries other DNA sequences with the same CDR3.

Some clones are missing from TCRdb's copy, which holds only in-frame ones; the method was immunoSEQ multiplex PCR. The profile shows approximately 150,000 clones, around 90% of them singletons. The chain employs TRBV14 and TRBJ2-1; D not resolved. The source was blood, collected from a patient whose treatment included radiotherapy and nephrectomy. This TCR came from a woman aged 65 to 85 with renal cell carcinoma. The CDR3 reads CASSQGNEQFF. DNA for the CDR3: TGTGCCAGCAGCCAAGGCAATGAGCAGTTCTTC. The full variable domain, with the rest looked up from reference TRBV14 and TRBJ2-1, is EAGVTQFPSHSVIEKGQTVTLRCDPISGHDNLYWYRRVMGKEIKFLLHFVKESKQDESGMPNNRFLAERTGGTYSTLKVQPAELEDSGVYFCASSQGNEQFFGPGTRLTVL.